This TCR beta chain emerged from a study of blood T cells in healthy people across ages. This clonotype was observed at least ten times. A J-beta primer mix and a sample-barcoded 5' primer were used in a second PCR of about 7 to 12 cycles. From the 5' RACE reads, TCRdb called clonotypes with MiXCR, one entry per CDR3 protein. The sample shows 750,000 or so distinct CDR3 sequences, roughly 25% of them seen only once. Another study also made use of these data, one on T cells of mothers and their children.

The TCR comes from a boy younger than 18 in good health. Input material: blood.

CDR3 sequence: CASSLSGPTYEQYF. The CDR3 DNA reads TGTGCCAGCAGTTTATCCGGGCCCACCTACGAGCAGTACTTC. V gene TRBV27 combines with J gene TRBJ2-7; D is unresolved. Germline CDR1 MNHEY, CDR2 SMNVEV (reference sequence). The CDR3 totals 14 residues. Trimming removed 0 bases from V and 2 bases from J, with 8 bases in between.